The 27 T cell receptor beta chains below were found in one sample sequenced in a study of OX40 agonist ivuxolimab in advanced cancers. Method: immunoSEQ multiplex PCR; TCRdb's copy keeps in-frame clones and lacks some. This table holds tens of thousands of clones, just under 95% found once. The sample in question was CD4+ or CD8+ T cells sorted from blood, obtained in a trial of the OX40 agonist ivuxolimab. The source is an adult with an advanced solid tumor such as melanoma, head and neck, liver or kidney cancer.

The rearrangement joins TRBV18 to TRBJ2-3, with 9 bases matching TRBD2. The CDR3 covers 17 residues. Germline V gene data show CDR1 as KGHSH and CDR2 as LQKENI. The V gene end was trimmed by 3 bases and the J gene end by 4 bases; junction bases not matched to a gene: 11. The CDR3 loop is CASSPLLRGGASDTQYF. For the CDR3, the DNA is TGTGCCAGCTCACCCCTGTTACGCGGGGGGGCCTCAGATACGCAGTATTTT. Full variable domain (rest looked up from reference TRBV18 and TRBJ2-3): NAGVMQNPRHLVRRRGQEARLRCSPMKGHSHVYWYRQLPEEGLKFMVYLQKENIIDESGMPKERFSAEFPKEGPSILRIQQVVRGDSAAYFCASSPLLRGGASDTQYFGPGTRLTVL.

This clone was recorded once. The CDR3 region is CASSLASGTPGYGYTF. In DNA form, the CDR3 reads TGTGCCAGCAGCTTAGCATCGGGGACCCCCGGCTATGGCTACACCTTC. The chain combines TRBV7-9 with TRBJ1-2, with a tentative D call TRBD1 (5 bases). Trimming stripped 0 bases from V and 4 bases from J, with 15 bases between. CDR3 length equals 16 residues. The germline V gene has CDR1 SEHNR and CDR2 FQNEAQ (reference sequence).

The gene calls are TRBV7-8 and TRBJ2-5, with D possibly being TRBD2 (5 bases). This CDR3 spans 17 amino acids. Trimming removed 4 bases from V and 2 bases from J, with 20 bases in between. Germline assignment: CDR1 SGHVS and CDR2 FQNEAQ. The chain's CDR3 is CASSSTLSGPFQETQYF. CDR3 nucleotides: TGTGCCAGCAGCTCAACCCTGAGCGGACCTTTTCAAGAGACCCAGTACTTC.

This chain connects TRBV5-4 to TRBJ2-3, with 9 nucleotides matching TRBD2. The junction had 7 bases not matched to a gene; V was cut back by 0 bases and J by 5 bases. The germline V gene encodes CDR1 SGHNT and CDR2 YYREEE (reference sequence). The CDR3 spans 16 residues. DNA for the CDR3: TGTGCCAGCAGCTTGGATCAGCGGGGGGATGTAGATACGCAGTATTTT. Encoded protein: CASSLDQRGDVDTQYF.

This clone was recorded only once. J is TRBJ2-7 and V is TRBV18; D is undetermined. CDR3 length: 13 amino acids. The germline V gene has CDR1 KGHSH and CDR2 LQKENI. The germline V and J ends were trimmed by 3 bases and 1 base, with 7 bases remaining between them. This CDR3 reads CASSPGFSYEQYF. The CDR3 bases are TGTGCCAGCTCACCTGGATTTTCCTACGAGCAGTACTTC.

CDR3 nucleotides: TGTGCCAGCAGCAGATTGTTTCCGCACAGGCAGGAAAAACTGTTTTTT. Amino acids: CASSRLFPHRQEKLFF. The chain joins TRBV21-1 to TRBJ1-4; TRBD1 reflects the table's D call only, with no check against the DNA. TRBV21-1 is labeled a pseudogene. The CDR3 spans 16 residues.

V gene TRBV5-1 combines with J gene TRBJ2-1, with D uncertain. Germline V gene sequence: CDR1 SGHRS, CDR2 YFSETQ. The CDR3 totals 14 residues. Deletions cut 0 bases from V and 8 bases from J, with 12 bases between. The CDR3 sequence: CASSLEGINYEQFF. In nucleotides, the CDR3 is TGCGCCAGCAGCTTGGAAGGGATCAACTATGAGCAGTTCTTC.

CDR3 bases: TGTGCCACCAGCATCGAGGGGGGCACAGATACGCAGTATTTT. Encoded protein: CATSIEGGTDTQYF. The V and J genes are TRBV15 and TRBJ2-3; D might be TRBD1 (6 bases). The CDR3 spans 14 residues. With 4 bases removed from V and 1 base from J, the gap between germline ends came to 9 bases. In germline, CDR1 is LNHNV, CDR2 YYDKDF (reference sequence).

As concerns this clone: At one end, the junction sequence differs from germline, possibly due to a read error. This chain's CDR3 is CASSQDSPTYNEQFF. Here the CDR3 DNA reads TGCGCCAGCAGTCAAGACAGCCCGACCTACAATGAGCAGTTCTTC. V and J are TRBV4-1 and TRBJ2-1; TRBD1 might be the D (5 bases). Germline CDR1 and CDR2: MGHRA and YSYEKL. The CDR3 sequence is 15 residues long.

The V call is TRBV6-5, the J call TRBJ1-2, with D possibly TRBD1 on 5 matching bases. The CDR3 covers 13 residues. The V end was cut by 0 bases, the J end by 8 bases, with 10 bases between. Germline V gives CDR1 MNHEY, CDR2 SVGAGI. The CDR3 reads CASSYSGEGGYTF. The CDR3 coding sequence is TGTGCCAGCAGTTACTCAGGGGAGGGAGGCTACACCTTC.

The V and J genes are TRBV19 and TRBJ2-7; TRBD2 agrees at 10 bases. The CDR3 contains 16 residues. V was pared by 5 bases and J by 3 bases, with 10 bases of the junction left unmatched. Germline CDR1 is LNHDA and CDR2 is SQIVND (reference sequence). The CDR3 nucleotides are TGTGCCAGTAGTTCACCCTCTAGCGGGAGTAGCTACGAGCAGTACTTC. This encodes CASSSPSSGSSYEQYF. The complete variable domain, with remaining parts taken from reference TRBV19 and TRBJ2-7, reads DGGITQSPKYLFRKEGQNVTLSCEQNLNHDAMYWYRQDPGQGLRLIYYSQIVNDFQKGDIAEGYSVSREKKESFPLTVTSAQKNPTAFYLCASSSPSSGSSYEQYFGPGTRLTVT.

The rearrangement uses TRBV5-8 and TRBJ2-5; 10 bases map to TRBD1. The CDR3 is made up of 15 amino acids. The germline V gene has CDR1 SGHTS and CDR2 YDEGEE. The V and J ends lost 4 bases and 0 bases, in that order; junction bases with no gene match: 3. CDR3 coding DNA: TGTGCCAGCAGCGTCGGGACAGGGGACCAAGAGACCCAGTACTTC. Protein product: CASSVGTGDQETQYF.

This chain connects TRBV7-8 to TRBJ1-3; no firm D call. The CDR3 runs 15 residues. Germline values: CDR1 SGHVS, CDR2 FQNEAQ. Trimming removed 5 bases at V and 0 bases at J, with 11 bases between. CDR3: CASSKDGRSGNTIYF. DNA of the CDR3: TGTGCCAGCAGCAAGGACGGGCGCTCTGGAAACACCATATATTTT.

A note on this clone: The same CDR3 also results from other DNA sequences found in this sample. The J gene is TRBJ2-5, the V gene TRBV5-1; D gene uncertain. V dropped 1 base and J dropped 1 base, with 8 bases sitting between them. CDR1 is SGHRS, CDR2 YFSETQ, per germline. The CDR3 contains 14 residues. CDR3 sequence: CASSLLGSQETQYF. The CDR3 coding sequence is TGCGCCAGCAGCTTGTTGGGGTCCCAAGAGACCCAGTACTTC. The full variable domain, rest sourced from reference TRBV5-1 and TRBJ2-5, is KAGVTQTPRYLIKTRGQQVTLSCSPISGHRSVSWYQQTPGQGLQFLFEYFSETQRNKGNFPGRFSGRQFSNSRSEMNVSTLELGDSALYLCASSLLGSQETQYFGPGTRLLVL.

CDR3 residues: CASSIMAGVVVAGELFF. DNA for the CDR3: TGTGCCAGTAGTATAATGGCGGGAGTGGTCGTCGCCGGGGAGCTGTTTTTT. The gene calls are TRBV19 and TRBJ2-2; 7 bases fit TRBD2. CDR3 length equals 17 residues. Germline V gives CDR1 LNHDA, CDR2 SQIVND (reference sequence). The junction had 12 bases not matched to a gene; V was cut back by 2 bases and J by 6 bases.

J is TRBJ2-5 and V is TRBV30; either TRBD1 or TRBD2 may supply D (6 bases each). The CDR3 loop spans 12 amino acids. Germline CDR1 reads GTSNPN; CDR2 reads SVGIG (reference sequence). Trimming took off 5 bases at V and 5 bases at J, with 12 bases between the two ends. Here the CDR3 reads CAWGGQRETQYF. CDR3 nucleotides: TGTGCCTGGGGGGGGCAGCGGGAGACCCAGTACTTC.

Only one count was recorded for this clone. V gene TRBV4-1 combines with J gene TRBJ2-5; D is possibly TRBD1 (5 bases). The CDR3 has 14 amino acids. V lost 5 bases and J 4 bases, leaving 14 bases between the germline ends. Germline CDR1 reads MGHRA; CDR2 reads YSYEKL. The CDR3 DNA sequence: TGCGCCAGCAGCTCTCACAGGAGAGCAGAGACCCAGTACTTC. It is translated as CASSSHRRAETQYF.

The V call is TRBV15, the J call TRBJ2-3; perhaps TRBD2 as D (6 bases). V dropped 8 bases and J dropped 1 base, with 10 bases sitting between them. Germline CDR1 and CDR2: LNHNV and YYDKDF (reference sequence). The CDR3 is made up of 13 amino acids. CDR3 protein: CATLASGTDTQYF. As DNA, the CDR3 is TGTGCCACCCTGGCTAGCGGCACAGATACGCAGTATTTT.

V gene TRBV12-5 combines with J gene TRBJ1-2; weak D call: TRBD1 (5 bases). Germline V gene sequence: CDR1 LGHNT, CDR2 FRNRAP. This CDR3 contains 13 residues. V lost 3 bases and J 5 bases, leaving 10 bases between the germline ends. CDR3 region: CASGFAGPYGYTF. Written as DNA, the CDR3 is TGTGCTAGTGGTTTCGCAGGGCCTTATGGCTACACCTTC.

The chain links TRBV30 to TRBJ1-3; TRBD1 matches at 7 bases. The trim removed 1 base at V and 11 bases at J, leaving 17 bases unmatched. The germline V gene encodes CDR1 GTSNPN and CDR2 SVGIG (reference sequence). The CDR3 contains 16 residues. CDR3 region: CAWSGGPGQPASAIYF. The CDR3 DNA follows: TGTGCCTGGAGTGGAGGTCCGGGACAGCCAGCGTCAGCCATATATTTT. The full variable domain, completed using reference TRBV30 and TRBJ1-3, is SQTIHQWPATLVQPVGSPLSLECTVEGTSNPNLYWYRQAAGRGLQLLFYSVGIGQISSEVPQNLSASRPQDRQFILSSKKLLLSDSGFYLCAWSGGPGQPASAIYFGEGSWLTVV.

The CDR3 bases are TGTGCCAGCAGCTTAATGGGGCCCGCCGACTATGGCTACACCTTC. This encodes CASSLMGPADYGYTF. The genes are TRBV7-2 and TRBJ1-2, with TRBD1 as a possible D gene (5 bases). V was cut by 2 bases and J by 3 bases, with 13 bases left in between. CDR1 is SGHTA and CDR2 is FQGNSA in the germline V gene. The CDR3 is made up of 15 amino acids.

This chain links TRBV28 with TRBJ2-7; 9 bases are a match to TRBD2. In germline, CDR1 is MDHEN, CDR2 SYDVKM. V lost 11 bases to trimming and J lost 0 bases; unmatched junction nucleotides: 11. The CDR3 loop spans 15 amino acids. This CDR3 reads CAGGRPGLASYEQYF. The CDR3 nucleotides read TGTGCCGGCGGACGGCCGGGACTAGCCTCCTACGAGCAGTACTTC.

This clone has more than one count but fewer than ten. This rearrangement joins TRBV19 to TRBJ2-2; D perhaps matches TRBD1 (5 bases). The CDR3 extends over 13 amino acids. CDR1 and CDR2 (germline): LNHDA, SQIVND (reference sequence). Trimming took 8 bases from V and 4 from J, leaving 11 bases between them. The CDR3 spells CASAPRATGELFF. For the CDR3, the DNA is TGTGCCAGTGCTCCCAGGGCCACCGGGGAGCTGTTTTTT.

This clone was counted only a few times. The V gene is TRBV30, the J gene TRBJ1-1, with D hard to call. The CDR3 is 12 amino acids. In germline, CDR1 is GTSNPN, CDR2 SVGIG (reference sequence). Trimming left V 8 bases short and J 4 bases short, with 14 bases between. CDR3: CARGEGSTEAFF. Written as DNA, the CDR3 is TGTGCCCGGGGAGAGGGTAGCACTGAAGCTTTCTTT.

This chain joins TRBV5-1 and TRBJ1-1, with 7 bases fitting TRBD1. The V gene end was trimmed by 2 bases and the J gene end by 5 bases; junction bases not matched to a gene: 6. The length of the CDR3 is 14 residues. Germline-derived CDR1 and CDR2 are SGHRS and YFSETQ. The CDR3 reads CASSFKGAGTEAFF. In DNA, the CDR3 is TGCGCCAGCAGCTTTAAGGGGGCTGGAACTGAAGCTTTCTTT.

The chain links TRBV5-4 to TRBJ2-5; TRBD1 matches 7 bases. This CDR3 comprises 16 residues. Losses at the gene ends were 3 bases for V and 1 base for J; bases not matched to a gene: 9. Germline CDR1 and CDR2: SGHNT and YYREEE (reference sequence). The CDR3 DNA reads TGTGCCAGCAGCTCGAACAGGGGTGGGGTCCAAGAGACCCAGTACTTC. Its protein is CASSSNRGGVQETQYF.

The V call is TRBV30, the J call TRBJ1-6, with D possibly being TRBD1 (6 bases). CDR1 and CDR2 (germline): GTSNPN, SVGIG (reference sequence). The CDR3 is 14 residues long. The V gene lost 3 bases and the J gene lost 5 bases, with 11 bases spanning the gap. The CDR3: CAWSGQGNNSPLHF. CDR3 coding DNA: TGTGCCTGGAGCGGTCAGGGGAATAATTCACCCCTCCACTTT.